This T cell receptor (beta chain) is drawn from a study of blood T cell repertoires in COVID-19. Background on the study: Both acute and convalescent COVID-19 samples were obtained from the United States, Italy and Spain. The analysed material was cDNA or gDNA that came from T cells, B-cell-depleted T cells, or PBMCs.

Study processing details: Scientists estimated how many nucleated cells there were by amplifying reference gene primers. Using immunoSEQ multiplex PCR, the repertoire was profiled, and TCRdb retains in-frame clones only, with some absent. That table is the source of V, J and clone size, and D and trimming were worked out from the DNA. The table records roughly 500,000 clones, roughly 87% of them present only once. The CDR3 contains 16 residues. V trimming: 2 bases; J trimming: 5 bases; junction bases outside the gene matches: 10. The germline V gene encodes CDR1 SGHAT and CDR2 FQNNGV. While infection was still active, Seattle patients were enrolled and then followed longitudinally.

The receptor comes from a man between 18 and 35 years old with COVID-19, enrolled during active disease. The rearrangement uses TRBV11-2 and TRBJ1-2; 8 bases line up with TRBD1. Sequencing used peripheral blood. CDR3 sequence reads: CASSLNPAGGWYGYTF. DNA for the CDR3: TGTGCCAGCAGCTTAAACCCAGCAGGGGGCTGGTATGGCTACACCTTC.